Below, 22 T cell receptor beta chains from the same sample are listed, as sequenced in a study of T-cell reconstitution after alpha-beta-depleted transplantation in children. Unique molecular identifiers were used in preparing the TCRbeta library. TCRdb processed the PCR reads anew with MiXCR; each CDR3 protein has one entry. The sample consists of just under 550,000 distinct CDR3 sequences, about 17% of them appearing once. The specimen was PBMCs from the stem cell graft donor, collected from the stem cell graft. The receptors were sampled from a human donor who donated a stem cell graft to a child with acute lymphoblastic leukemia.

This clonotype was seen only a few times. This chain connects TRBV7-3 to TRBJ2-3; D may correspond to TRBD1 or TRBD2 (5 bases each). Deletions cut 3 bases from V and 2 bases from J, with 12 bases between. Germline lookup yields CDR1 SGHTA and CDR2 FQGTGA. This CDR3 contains 15 residues. The CDR3 spells CASSLWGSLTDTQYF. The CDR3 coding sequence is TGTGCCAGCAGCTTGTGGGGGAGCCTCACAGATACGCAGTATTTT.

This clonotype was counted between two and nine times. The chain joins TRBV5-1 to TRBJ2-6; D is undetermined. V dropped 4 bases and J dropped 0 bases, with 8 bases sitting between them. CDR1 is SGHRS, CDR2 YFSETQ, per germline. The CDR3 is 15 amino acids. CDR3 amino acids: CASSAPYSGANVLTF. The CDR3 DNA is TGCGCCAGCAGCGCTCCCTACTCTGGGGCCAACGTCCTGACTTTC.

J is TRBJ1-2 and V is TRBV10-3; D unclear. The V gene lost 10 bases and the J gene lost 0 bases, with 12 bases spanning the gap. The V gene's germline CDR1 is ENHRY and CDR2 SYGVKD. The CDR3 spans 13 residues. In DNA, the CDR3 is TGTGCCACCCTGGGCAGACCTAACTATGGCTACACCTTC. Encoded protein: CATLGRPNYGYTF.

The chain couples TRBV5-4 to TRBJ2-3; 15 bases match TRBD2. Germline V CDR1 and CDR2: SGHNT, YYREEE (reference sequence). The CDR3 has 19 amino acids. The V gene end was trimmed by 2 bases and the J gene end by 5 bases; junction bases not matched to a gene: 12. The CDR3 region has the DNA TGTGCCAGCAGCTTAGGGTTCGTCAGGGGACTAGCGGGAGGAGATACGCAGTATTTT. Translation: CASSLGFVRGLAGGDTQYF.

V gene TRBV20-1 combines with J gene TRBJ2-1, with TRBD2 identical over 8 bases. The trim removed 3 bases at V and 0 bases at J, leaving 10 bases unmatched. Germline V CDR1 and CDR2: DFQATT, SNEGSKA (reference sequence). The CDR3 is 17 residues long. Here the CDR3 DNA reads TGCAGTGCTAGTGAAACAAGCGGGAGTTTCTCCTACAATGAGCAGTTCTTC. Amino acid sequence: CSASETSGSFSYNEQFF.

This clonotype was counted many times. The gene calls are TRBV6-5 and TRBJ1-6; D gene ambiguous. There are 16 residues in the CDR3. Germline CDR1 is MNHEY and CDR2 is SVGAGI. V gave up 0 bases and J gave up 4 bases, with 10 bases separating them. The CDR3 loop reads CASSYSEGTYNSPLHF. The CDR3 DNA follows: TGTGCCAGCAGTTACTCGGAAGGCACATATAATTCACCCCTCCACTTT.

In its sample, this clonotype was seen a few times. V gene TRBV21-1 combines with J gene TRBJ2-3; whether TRBD1, the table's D call, matches the DNA was not checked. TRBV21-1 is listed as a pseudogene. The CDR3 sequence is 14 residues long. In nucleotides, the CDR3 is TGTGCCAGCAGCAAGGGACAGCGCACAGATACGCAGTATTTT. Encoded protein: CASSKGQRTDTQYF.

The J gene is TRBJ1-6, the V gene TRBV2, with a possible D match to TRBD1 (5 bases). The CDR3 length is 15 residues. Germline values: CDR1 SNHLY, CDR2 FYNNEI. The germline V and J ends were trimmed by 5 bases and 9 bases, with 17 bases remaining between them. CDR3 sequence reads: CASSIGDLPFSPLHF. CDR3 coding DNA: TGTGCCAGCAGTATCGGGGACCTCCCGTTTTCACCCCTCCACTTT.

The chain recombines TRBV7-8 with TRBJ2-7; no clear D. The germline V gene encodes CDR1 SGHVS and CDR2 FQNEAQ. This CDR3 region has 14 residues. Trimming removed 5 bases at V and 7 bases at J, with 18 bases between. The CDR3 region is CASSPSFTPSEQYF. The CDR3 bases are TGTGCCAGCAGCCCGAGTTTTACGCCGAGTGAGCAGTACTTC.

This clonotype was seen a few times. The CDR3 protein is CASRPTRDRFLTEAFF. CDR3 DNA: TGTGCCAGCAGACCTACCCGGGACAGATTCCTCACTGAAGCTTTCTTT. The genes are TRBV12-3 or TRBV12-4 and TRBJ1-1, with 7 bases that match TRBD1. The J segment lost 4 bases and the V segment lost 6 bases, leaving 14 bases of the junction unmatched. The CDR3 length is 16 residues.

This chain uses TRBV5-1 with TRBJ1-5; D ambiguous. Germline lookup yields CDR1 SGHRS and CDR2 YFSETQ. This CDR3 contains 15 residues. Deletions cut 4 bases from V and 5 bases from J, with 16 bases between. CDR3 in DNA: TGCGCCAGCAGCGTGGAGGGAGGGAGGGATCAGCCCCAGCATTTT. Translated, it gives CASSVEGGRDQPQHF.

The rearrangement uses TRBV27 and TRBJ1-5; the D gene is possibly TRBD1 (5 bases). Germline V CDR1 and CDR2: MNHEY, SMNVEV (reference sequence). The germline V and J ends were trimmed by 3 bases and 7 bases, with 13 bases remaining between them. The CDR3 sequence is 14 residues long. This CDR3 is CASSLSGSGQPQHF. The CDR3 nucleotides read TGTGCCAGCAGTTTGTCAGGGTCAGGGCAGCCCCAGCATTTT.

V is TRBV7-9 and J is TRBJ2-3; 11 nucleotides match TRBD2. Trimming at V came to 5 bases and at J to 2 bases, leaving 6 bases not matched to a gene. The CDR3 extends over 16 amino acids. Per the germline V gene, CDR1 is SEHNR and CDR2 is FQNEAQ (reference sequence). CDR3 bases: TGTGCCAGCAGCATCAGACTAGCGGGGTTCACAGATACGCAGTATTTT. Amino acids: CASSIRLAGFTDTQYF.

The V gene is TRBV7-8, the J gene TRBJ2-7; 9 bases are shared with TRBD1. The CDR3 has 14 residues. Trimming cost V 4 bases and J 3 bases; bases outside gene matches: 4. Germline V gene sequence: CDR1 SGHVS, CDR2 FQNEAQ. CDR3 in DNA: TGTGCCAGCAGCTCATGGACAGGGGTCTACGAGCAGTACTTC. It is translated as CASSSWTGVYEQYF.

This chain uses TRBV4-1 with TRBJ1-2; D is perhaps TRBD1 (6 bases). CDR3 length: 15 residues. CDR1 and CDR2 (germline): MGHRA, YSYEKL. Trimming removed 4 bases from V and 4 bases from J, with 16 bases in between. Here the CDR3 DNA reads TGCGCCAGCAGCCCTGACAGGTCCCCTCCCTATGGCTACACCTTC. This sequence encodes CASSPDRSPPYGYTF.

This clonotype was seen more than once but under ten times. The chain has TRBV27 and TRBJ2-1; 9 nucleotides agree with TRBD2. The CDR3 runs to 14 residues. V dropped 2 bases and J dropped 9; count of bases not matched to a gene: 5. Germline loops: CDR1 MNHEY, CDR2 SMNVEV (reference sequence). The CDR3 DNA reads as TGTGCCAGCAGTTTAGGGACTAGCTTACTTGAGCAGTTCTTC. Its translation: CASSLGTSLLEQFF.

J is TRBJ2-2 and V is TRBV12-3 or TRBV12-4, with 8 bases fitting TRBD1. The CDR3 length is 15 residues. With 2 bases clipped from V and 6 bases from J, the junction kept 5 bases outside the gene matches. CDR3 DNA sequence: TGTGCCAGCAGTTTAAGGAGACAGGGGCCCGGGGAGCTGTTTTTT. Amino acid sequence: CASSLRRQGPGELFF.

The rearrangement uses TRBV5-1 and TRBJ2-5, with D tentatively TRBD1 (5 bases). This CDR3 contains 12 residues. The germline V gene has CDR1 SGHRS and CDR2 YFSETQ. V lost 6 bases to trimming and J lost 2 bases, with 8 bases between them. DNA for the CDR3: TGCGCCAGCAAAGGGGTACAAGAGACCCAGTACTTC. This codes for CASKGVQETQYF.

This chain links TRBV27 with TRBJ2-5; D gene uncertain. Deletions cut 2 bases from V and 9 bases from J, with 4 bases between. This CDR3 contains 10 residues. Germline V gene data show CDR1 as MNHEY and CDR2 as SMNVEV (reference sequence). The CDR3 nucleotides are TGTGCCAGCAGTTTAGGCCCCCAGTACTTC. Its protein is CASSLGPQYF.

This clonotype was counted many times. The chain has TRBV5-4 and TRBJ2-3; D unresolved. Trimming stripped 5 bases from V and 4 bases from J, with 11 bases between. This CDR3 is built from 13 residues. The germline CDR1 and CDR2 sequences are SGHNT and YYREEE (reference sequence). The CDR3 loop is CASSRPGADTQYF. CDR3 nucleotide sequence: TGTGCCAGCAGTCGTCCCGGCGCAGATACGCAGTATTTT.

The J gene is TRBJ2-3, the V gene TRBV15, with D uncertain. V lost 7 bases and J lost 4, with 9 bases in between. The CDR3 consists of 12 residues. CDR1 is LNHNV, CDR2 YYDKDF, per germline (reference sequence). CDR3 DNA sequence: TGTGCCACCAATGGTCAAGCAGATACGCAGTATTTT. This translates into CATNGQADTQYF.

This clonotype was detected ten times or more. V usage is TRBV5-1 and J usage is TRBJ1-2, with D perhaps TRBD1 (6 bases). V gave up 0 bases and J gave up 6 bases, with 18 bases separating them. CDR1 and CDR2 from the germline V gene are SGHRS and YFSETQ. This CDR3 is built from 16 residues. CDR3 coding DNA: TGCGCCAGCAGCTTGGCCTCTAATACAGGGTCGGATGGCTACACCTTC. Protein: CASSLASNTGSDGYTF.